These T cell receptor beta chains were read from a single sample in a study of molecular identifiers for immune sequencing clone quantification. TCRdb redid the calling of the PCR reads with MiXCR, one entry per CDR3 protein. This table has hundreds of thousands of distinct CDR3 sequences, approximately 24% appearing once. Sequenced material: naive CD8+ T cells from blood, with Jurkat cell RNA spiked in. These receptors were taken from a human donor in good health. Some libraries in this study had Jurkat cell RNA spiked in. Both conserved end residues are part of each CDR3. The order of the fields is clone size, J gene, D gene, V gene, CDR3 DNA, CDR3 protein. The D gene is left open where the match is weak. A row's size may be missing; if present it is once, few, many or a size class.

>-|TRBJ1-1|-|TRBV7-9
TGTGCCAGCAGCTTAGTGGGGGGGGCGGCTGAAGCTTTCTTT
CASSLVGGAAEAFF
>-|TRBJ1-5|-|TRBV27
TGTGCCAGCAGTTTATCGATGGGGAGGTACAATCAGCCCCAGCATTTT
CASSLSMGRYNQPQHF
>many|TRBJ2-3|TRBD2|TRBV29-1
TGCAGCGTTTCTACCATAGCGGGAGAGACAGATACGCAGTATTTT
CSVSTIAGETDTQYF
>many|TRBJ1-4|-|TRBV7-6
TGTGCCAGCAGCTTTAACCACCCCGCAGGGGAGGCTCCTGTTGAAAAACTGTTTTTT
CASSFNHPAGEAPVEKLFF
>-|TRBJ2-5|-|TRBV27
TGTGCCAGCAGGCAGGCAGAACAAGAGACCCAGTACTTC
CASRQAEQETQYF
>many|TRBJ2-7|-|TRBV6-2/TRBV6-3
TGTGCCAGCAGTTACCCTCAGCGGTCGGGAGAGCAGTACTTC
CASSYPQRSGEQYF
>many|TRBJ2-2|-|TRBV2
TGTGCCAGCAGTCCCGACAGGATGGAGAGCGGGGAGCTGTTTTTT
CASSPDRMESGELFF
>many|TRBJ2-3|TRBD2|TRBV4-3
TGCGCCAGCAGCCAAGATAAAGCGGGAGTGACAGATACGCAGTATTTT
CASSQDKAGVTDTQYF
>few|TRBJ2-3|-|TRBV9
TGTGCCAGCAGCGTTTTGTCCAGGGTCGGAGATACGCAGTATTTT
CASSVLSRVGDTQYF
>-|TRBJ1-2|-|TRBV6-2/TRBV6-3
TGTGCCAGCAGTTCCGGTGGTTATGGCTACACCTTC
CASSSGGYGYTF
>few|TRBJ2-7|TRBD2|TRBV27
TGTGCCAGCAGTTTATCACCTAGCGGGGGTACTTACGAGCAGTACTTC
CASSLSPSGGTYEQYF
>-|TRBJ1-2|TRBD1|TRBV27
TGTGCCAGCAGTCTACCGACAGGGATTGGTGGCTACACCTTC
CASSLPTGIGGYTF
>-|TRBJ2-7|TRBD2|TRBV20-1
TGCAGTGCCAGGACTAGCTACGTGCAGTACTTC
CSARTSYVQYF
>-|TRBJ1-1|-|TRBV7-3
TGTGCCAGCAGCCTTCACACGAACACTGAAGCTTTCTTT
CASSLHTNTEAFF
>many|TRBJ1-2|-|TRBV12-3/TRBV12-4
TGTGCCAGCAGTTGGCCGGGACGCCTTGGCTACACCTTC
CASSWPGRLGYTF
>-|TRBJ1-4|-|TRBV12-3/TRBV12-4
TGTGCCAGCAGTTTGAGAGGGCAGGAGGAAAAACTGTTTTTT
CASSLRGQEEKLFF
>-|TRBJ2-2|-|TRBV19
TGTGCCAGTAGTATTGGGGTGGTATCGGACACCGGGGAGCTGTTTTTT
CASSIGVVSDTGELFF
>many|TRBJ2-3|-|TRBV12-3/TRBV12-4
TGTGCCAGCGGGAGCAAAAGCACAGATACGCAGTATTTT
CASGSKSTDTQYF
>-|TRBJ1-1|-|TRBV7-9
TGTGCCAGCAGCTTAGTTGAGAGAGAGACGAACACTGAAGCTTTCTTT
CASSLVERETNTEAFF
>-|TRBJ2-3|TRBD2|TRBV7-3
TGTGCCAGCAGCTTATCCCCGATCCGGACTAGCGGGGTCACAGATACGCAGTATTTT
CASSLSPIRTSGVTDTQYF
>-|TRBJ2-3|-|TRBV19
TGTGCCAGTAGTATTCGGTCAGATACGCAGTATTTT
CASSIRSDTQYF
>few|TRBJ2-7|TRBD2|TRBV5-6
TGTGCCCGCAGTTCGGGGGGGGAGCAGTACTTC
CARSSGGEQYF
>-|TRBJ1-1|-|TRBV12-1
TGTGCCAGCAGCTTCGGGGAAGAGATTGTGTGTAACACTGAAGCTTTCTTT
CASSFGEEIVCNTEAFF
>many|TRBJ2-5|-|TRBV12-3/TRBV12-4
TGTGCCAGCAGTTTAGGGGGGCCCCAAGAGACCCAGTACTTC
CASSLGGPQETQYF
>-|TRBJ2-7|TRBD2|TRBV28
TGTGCCGGCAGTTCGATTGCGGGGGTAAGGTCCACCTACGAGCAGTACTTC
CAGSSIAGVRSTYEQYF
>-|TRBJ1-5|-|TRBV3-1
TGTGCCAGCAGCCAAAAACGGGGAGCGGGCAATCAGCCCCAGCAGTTT
CASSQKRGAGNQPQQF
>-|TRBJ2-2|TRBD2|TRBV11-2
TGTGCCAGCAGCTTAGGTTATGGGACTAGCGGAACCGGGGAGCTGTTTTTT
CASSLGYGTSGTGELFF
>-|TRBJ2-3|-|TRBV7-9
TGTGCCAGCAGCTTAGGCTCGGCAGCGCCTCACACAGATACGCAGTATTTT
CASSLGSAAPHTDTQYF
>few|TRBJ2-7|-|TRBV7-7
TGTGCTAGCAGCCCCGACTCCTACGGGGACGAGCAGTACTTC
CASSPDSYGDEQYF
>-|TRBJ2-7|-|TRBV7-9
TGTGCCAGCAGCCCCGCCCCGAGGGGGGGTTACGAGCAGTACTTC
CASSPAPRGGYEQYF
>-|TRBJ2-1|TRBD2|TRBV6-5
TGTGCCTGCACCCCCGGGACTAGCGGCAGAGGCCCCTACAATGAGCAGTTCTTC
CACTPGTSGRGPYNEQFF
>-|TRBJ2-7|-|TRBV3-1
TGTGCCAGCAGCAAAGGACGGCTTTACGAGCAGTACTTC
CASSKGRLYEQYF
>-|TRBJ2-7|-|TRBV11-3
TGTGCCAGCAGCGCACTCCCGGGCAGAGCCTACGAGCAGTACTTC
CASSALPGRAYEQYF
>-|TRBJ2-7|-|TRBV29-1
TGCAGCGTTTCCCACCTCTCCTACGAGCAGTACTTC
CSVSHLSYEQYF
>many|TRBJ2-3|-|TRBV15
TGTGCCACCAGCAGAGATCACGAGGTACAGAGCACAGATACGCAGTATTTT
CATSRDHEVQSTDTQYF
>many|TRBJ1-5|-|TRBV28
TGTGCCAGCGAAGATGCTGGCAATCAGCCCCAGCATTTT
CASEDAGNQPQHF
>few|TRBJ1-5|-|TRBV19
TGTGCCAGTAGCATCACGACAGGTTATAGCAATCAGCCCCAGCATTTT
CASSITTGYSNQPQHF
>many|TRBJ2-7|-|TRBV5-5
TGTGCCAGCAGCTTGGGCAGGGGACCCTACGAGCAGTACTTC
CASSLGRGPYEQYF
>-|TRBJ2-7|TRBD1|TRBV7-9
TGTGCCGGCAGCCGTCGGGACAGTCCCTACGAGCAGTACTTC
CAGSRRDSPYEQYF
>-|TRBJ1-4|-|TRBV19
TGTGCCAGTAGCATGGTACGGGAGGGTGAAGAAAAACTGTTTTTT
CASSMVREGEEKLFF
>many|TRBJ1-1|-|TRBV20-1
TGCAGTGCTAGAGATTTGAGGACGAACACTGAAGCTTTCTTT
CSARDLRTNTEAFF
>-|TRBJ2-7|TRBD1|TRBV7-9
TGTGCCGGGACAGGGGCGCCATACTACGAGCAGTACTTC
CAGTGAPYYEQYF
>-|TRBJ1-5|-|TRBV12-3/TRBV12-4
TGTGCCAGCAGTTTAGCTCGGCCAGGGGTTAATCAGCCCCAGCATTTT
CASSLARPGVNQPQHF
>few|TRBJ2-1|-|TRBV6-5
TGTGCCAGCAGTTACTCAGGGCTGAGCAATGAGCAGTTCTTC
CASSYSGLSNEQFF
>-|TRBJ2-1|-|TRBV6-5
TGTGCCAGCAGTTACTTGCAGGGCCGCTCCTACAATGAGCAGTTCTTC
CASSYLQGRSYNEQFF
>many|TRBJ1-5|-|TRBV20-1
TGCAGTGCGTCGGCGGCAGAAAATAGCAATCAGCCCCAGCATTTT
CSASAAENSNQPQHF
>-|TRBJ2-3|TRBD2|TRBV4-3
TGCGCCAGCAGCCAAGCTCCGCCTAGCGGGGGGATCGATACGCAGTATTTT
CASSQAPPSGGIDTQYF
>many|TRBJ2-5|-|TRBV2
TGTGCCACCCTACGTCTGGAAGAGACCCAGTACTTC
CATLRLEETQYF
>few|TRBJ1-5|-|TRBV3-2
TGTGCCAGCAGCCAAGGGACAGGGGAACAGCCCCAGCATTTT
CASSQGTGEQPQHF
>many|TRBJ1-2|-|TRBV4-1
TGCGCCAGCAGTGAGATAAGAGGGGATGGCTACACCTTC
CASSEIRGDGYTF
>many|TRBJ1-1|TRBD1|TRBV20-1
TGCAGTGCTAGAGATCTAGACAGGGGGAATACTGAAGCTTTCTTT
CSARDLDRGNTEAFF
>many|TRBJ2-7|-|TRBV20-1
TGCAGTGCGACAGCGGTAAACGAGCAGTACTTC
CSATAVNEQYF
>-|TRBJ2-1|-|TRBV19
TGTGCCAGTAGTGCCTGGACAGCCTCCTACAATGAGCAGTTCTTC
CASSAWTASYNEQFF
>-|TRBJ1-4|-|TRBV7-9
TGTGCCAGCGGCTCACCGGACACCAATGAAAAACTGTTTTTT
CASGSPDTNEKLFF
>-|TRBJ1-1|TRBD1|TRBV5-1
TGCGCCAGCAGCGCCGGACAGGGCATTACTGAAGCTTCCTTT
CASSAGQGITEASF